A selection of T cell receptor beta chains follows, all from one sample in a study of T cells after yellow fever vaccination. TCRdb re-analysed the 5' RACE reads in MiXCR, keeping a single row per CDR3 protein. The sample yields approximately 260,000 distinct CDR3 sequences, under 15% seen once. The specimen was CD4+ T cells sorted from PBMCs, collected 45 days after the yellow fever booster vaccination. Receptor source: a young man who received the YFV17D yellow fever vaccine. CDR3s include the opening cysteine and the closing phenylalanine or tryptophan. D genes are given only for firm matches. The size entry is marked missing in some rows and otherwise reads once, few, many or a size class.

clone_size cdr3_length j_call d_call v_call cdr3_nt cdr3_aa
many 16 TRBJ2-7 - TRBV7-2 TGTGCCAGCAGCTTAGGAGCACGGACCCTTCCCTACGAGCAGTACTTC CASSLGARTLPYEQYF
few 15 TRBJ2-1 - TRBV7-2 TGTGCCAGCAGCCAAGCCCGAGACAGTCTAAATGAGCAGTTCTTC CASSQARDSLNEQFF
- 13 TRBJ1-1 - TRBV12-3/TRBV12-4 TGTGCCAGCAGACTGCCAGGGCTAGGTGAAGCTTTCTTT CASRLPGLGEAFF
- 11 TRBJ1-1 - TRBV3-1 TGTGCCAGCTACTGGGGCGGTGAAGCTTTCTTT CASYWGGEAFF
- 13 TRBJ2-3 - TRBV4-3 TGCGCCAGCAGCCCCTTAACTACAGATACGCAGTATTTT CASSPLTTDTQYF
few 11 TRBJ2-5 TRBD1 TRBV29-1 TGCAGCGCGACAGGGAAAGAGACCCAGTACTTC CSATGKETQYF
few 15 TRBJ2-1 - TRBV27 TGTGCCAGCAGTTTAAGTCCTTCCTCCTACAATGAGCAGTTCTTC CASSLSPSSYNEQFF
many 12 TRBJ2-5 - TRBV7-2 TGTGCCAGCAGCTTGCGGCAGGAGACCCAGTACTTC CASSLRQETQYF
- 14 TRBJ2-3 - TRBV20-1 TGCAGCTCTATGGCCACGCTACTCACAGATACGCAGTATTTT CSSMATLLTDTQYF
- 15 TRBJ2-7 TRBD2 TRBV4-3 TGCGCCAGCAGCCAAGAGGGCGGGAGAAGCGGCGAGCAGTACTTC CASSQEGGRSGEQYF
few 15 TRBJ2-1 - TRBV7-9 TGTGCCAGCAGCTTTAGGAGGGGCTCCTACAATGAGCAGTTCTTC CASSFRRGSYNEQFF
- 16 TRBJ2-3 TRBD2 TRBV29-1 TGCAGCGGGGAAGGGGGTCCAGCGGGAGTTACAGATACGCAGTATTTT CSGEGGPAGVTDTQYF
many 13 TRBJ2-3 - TRBV20-1 TGCAGTGCTCCTCCCTACGGCACAGATACGCAGTATTTT CSAPPYGTDTQYF
- 15 TRBJ2-7 TRBD2 TRBV27 TGTGCCAGCAGTTTCGTAGCGGGAGGCTCCTACGAGCAGTACTTC CASSFVAGGSYEQYF
few 16 TRBJ2-2 TRBD2 TRBV20-1 TGCAGTGCAATTGGGTCGGTAGCGGGAGCCGCCGGGGAGCTGTTTTTT CSAIGSVAGAAGELFF
few 17 TRBJ2-1 - TRBV20-1 TGCAGTGCTAGGACGAGCGTAGGGCTAGCAGACTACAATGAGCAGTTCTTC CSARTSVGLADYNEQFF
few 16 TRBJ2-1 TRBD2 TRBV6-5 TGTGCCAGCAGTTCTCCTAGCGGGAGCTCCTACAATGAGCAGTTCTTC CASSSPSGSSYNEQFF
- 14 TRBJ2-7 TRBD1 TRBV20-1 TGCAGTGCTAGTATGGGACAGGGGTACTACGAGCAGTACTTC CSASMGQGYYEQYF
many 13 TRBJ2-7 - TRBV5-5 TGTGCCAGCACCTTCCTAGGACCCTACGAGCAGTACTTC CASTFLGPYEQYF
- 12 TRBJ2-1 - TRBV20-1 TGCAGTGCTAGAGGCCCCGCAGGGGAGCAGTTCTTC CSARGPAGEQFF
many 17 TRBJ2-1 TRBD2 TRBV6-1 TGTGCCAGCAGACCCGGGACTAGCGGGAGGGATTACAATGAGCAGTTCTTC CASRPGTSGRDYNEQFF
few 15 TRBJ2-5 - TRBV5-5 TGTGCCAGCAGCTGGGCCGCAATCGGCCAAGAGACCCAGTACTTC CASSWAAIGQETQYF
once 15 TRBJ2-7 - TRBV4-3 TGCGCCAGCAGCCAAGACTACAGGGTCGGGGACGAGCAGTACTTC CASSQDYRVGDEQYF
few 15 TRBJ2-1 TRBD1 TRBV12-3/TRBV12-4 TGTGCCAGCAGTTCTTGGGACAGGGGACTCAATGAGCAGTTCTTC CASSSWDRGLNEQFF
- 13 TRBJ1-2 - TRBV11-2 TGTGCCAGCAGCCCTAGTGGCATCTATGGCTACACCTTC CASSPSGIYGYTF
- 15 TRBJ2-1 TRBD2 TRBV20-1 TGCAGTGCTAGTCCCGGGGCGGGAGCCTCCGATCTGCAGTTCTTC CSASPGAGASDLQFF